This T cell receptor (beta chain) was obtained from a study of blood T cell repertoires in COVID-19. Study context: Some COVID-19 samples were acute and others convalescent; all came from the United States, Italy and Spain. PBMCs, B-cell-depleted T cells, or T cells provided the cDNA or gDNA that made up the material.

V was cut by 2 bases and J by 7 bases, with 9 bases left in between. CDR1 and CDR2 (germline): GTSNPN, SVGIG (reference sequence). The CDR3 is 11 amino acids. As handled by the study authors: Estimation of nucleated cell counts was performed using reference gene primer amplification. Assay used: immunoSEQ multiplex PCR; TCRdb lists only in-frame clones, some missing. From that table come the V and J calls and clone size; the DNA was used to work out D and trimming. This table holds under 200,000 clones, approximately 84% found once. J is TRBJ2-7 and V is TRBV30, with D possibly TRBD2 on 5 matching bases. Sequencing was carried out using peripheral blood. The source is a man aged 35 to 55 with acute or convalescent COVID-19. In DNA form, the CDR3 reads TGTGCCTGGAGTAGAACGGGAGAGCAGTACTTC. As protein: CAWSRTGEQYF.